This T cell receptor (beta chain) came from a study of blood T cell repertoires in COVID-19. Enrollment of patients from Seattle took place during active infection, with longitudinal follow-up. Generated by immunoSEQ multiplex PCR, the TCRdb table keeps only in-frame clones and is missing some. The sample has 150,000 or so clones; approximately 80% are singletons. Losses at the gene ends were 8 bases for V and 0 bases for J; bases not matched to a gene: 10. The germline V gene has CDR1 MNHEY and CDR2 SVGAGI. The CDR3 sequence is 15 residues long. The chain links TRBV6-5 to TRBJ2-7, with 7 bases that match TRBD1. The material sequenced was peripheral blood. This TCR was sampled from a woman aged 60-75 years with COVID-19, enrolled during active disease. The CDR3 DNA reads TGTGCCAGCTCTAACCCGGGACAGAGCTCCTACGAGCAGTACTTC. The encoded protein is CASSNPGQSSYEQYF.